Detailed here is one T cell receptor beta chain. Its specificity is not known. The entry originates in a study of T cells in localized non-small cell lung cancer. Whole-study results and caveats: Patients showing higher blood T cell density tended to see longer overall survival. Among the tissues sampled, uninvolved adjacent lung had the highest T cell clonality, above tumor.

V shed 8 bases and J 5 bases; nucleotides not matched to a gene: 8. The CDR3 consists of 14 residues. Germline V gives CDR1 MNHEY, CDR2 SVGAGI. The method was immunoSEQ multiplex PCR; TCRdb's version includes in-frame clones alone and lacks a portion of them. The table shows roughly 16,000 clones, with about nine tenths occurring only once. The gene calls are TRBV6-5 and TRBJ2-2, with TRBD2 identical over 7 bases. This TCR was recovered from a female donor of 60 years or more with stage III squamous cell lung carcinoma. Specimen: peripheral blood, collected before any cancer treatment. The CDR3 spells CASRAGSRTGELFF. The DNA of the CDR3 is TGTGCCAGCCGAGCGGGGAGTCGGACCGGGGAGCTGTTTTTT.